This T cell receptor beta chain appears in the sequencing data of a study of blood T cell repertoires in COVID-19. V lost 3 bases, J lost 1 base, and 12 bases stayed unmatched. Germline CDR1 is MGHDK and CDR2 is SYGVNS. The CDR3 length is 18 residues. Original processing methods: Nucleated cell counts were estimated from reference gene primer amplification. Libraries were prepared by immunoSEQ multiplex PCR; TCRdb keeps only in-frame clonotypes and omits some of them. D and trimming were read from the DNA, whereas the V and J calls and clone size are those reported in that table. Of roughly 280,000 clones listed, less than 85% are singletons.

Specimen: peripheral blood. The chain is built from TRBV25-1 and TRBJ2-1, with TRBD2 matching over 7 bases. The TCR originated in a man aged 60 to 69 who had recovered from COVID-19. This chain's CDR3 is CASSDPLAHKGSYNEQFF. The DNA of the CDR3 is TGTGCCAGCAGTGACCCACTAGCGCACAAAGGGTCCTACAATGAGCAGTTCTTC.